This T cell receptor beta chain was sequenced during a study of technical replicates of blood from a handful of donors. Clones were read by immunoSEQ multiplex PCR, and TCRdb kept only the in-frame ones, dropping some. This table holds 100,000 or so clones, around 96% found once. The CDR3 is made up of 14 amino acids. V was pared by 5 bases and J by 3 bases, with 14 bases between. The germline CDR1 and CDR2 sequences are SEHNR and FQNEAQ (reference sequence). This receptor was taken from a human donor in good health. This chain uses TRBV7-9 with TRBJ2-7; D unresolved. The sample taken for sequencing was T cells isolated from PBMCs. The DNA of the CDR3 is TGTGCCAGCAGCAAAACGACCCTAGACTACGAGCAGTACTTC. Translation gives CASSKTTLDYEQYF.